This T cell receptor beta chain was documented in a study of T cell responses to AZD1222 COVID-19 vaccine. Study-wide results and caveats: Baseline seropositivity occurred in only a handful of AZD1222 recipients. Donors, mostly white British, included more females; clonal diversity was possibly underestimated.

Generated by immunoSEQ multiplex PCR, the TCRdb table keeps only in-frame clones and is missing some. The table records tens of thousands of clones, 70% to 90% of them present only once. For this clone: Its antigen is currently unknown.

Germline V lookup: CDR1 MDHEN, CDR2 SYDVKM. V trimming: 6 bases; J trimming: 4 bases; junction bases outside the gene matches: 11. The CDR3 runs 15 residues. The chain recombines TRBV28 with TRBJ1-2; TRBD1 matches 7 bases. This TCR was sampled from an adult in good health. This material consisted of peripheral blood, taken on day 0 of AZD1222 vaccination. CDR3 amino acids: CASSLEQGGGYGYTF. The DNA of the CDR3 is TGTGCCAGCAGCCTTGAGCAGGGGGGCGGCTATGGCTACACCTTC.